The 9 T cell receptor beta chains below were found in one sample sequenced in a study of T cell repertoires in cytomegalovirus infection. Antigens for these TCRs are unknown. TCRdb recomputed calls from the reads with MiXCR, one row per CDR3 protein. The sample records approximately 220,000 distinct CDR3 sequences, 35% to 40% being singletons. This sample comprised CD8+ T cells from cultured PBMCs, obtained from culture after CMV antigen stimulation. The receptor set was obtained from a human donor in good health (CMV status not recorded). Some clones in this sample may be carry-over from other donors' samples.

This clonotype was counted only a few times. The CDR3 DNA sequence: TGCGCCAGCAGCTTGCGGGACAGTAATGAAAAACTGTTTTTT. It yields the protein CASSLRDSNEKLFF. The chain links TRBV5-1 to TRBJ1-4, with TRBD1 matching over 7 bases. Trimming cost V 1 base and J 4 bases; bases outside gene matches: 1. Germline lookup yields CDR1 SGHRS and CDR2 YFSETQ. The CDR3 extends over 14 amino acids.

This chain joins TRBV6-6 and TRBJ1-5; 7 positions agree with TRBD1. CDR1 and CDR2 (germline): MNHNY, SVGAGI (reference sequence). With V trimmed by 5 bases and J by 8 bases, 6 bases remained unmatched. The CDR3 runs to 13 residues. CDR3 protein: CASSTQGYKPQHF. CDR3 nucleotides: TGTGCCAGCAGTACACAGGGGTACAAGCCCCAGCATTTT.

V gene TRBV30 combines with J gene TRBJ2-7; no firm D call. With 4 bases removed from V and 3 bases from J, the gap between germline ends came to 10 bases. The CDR3 sequence is 12 residues long. From germline, CDR1 is GTSNPN and CDR2 SVGIG (reference sequence). CDR3 coding DNA: TGTGCCTGGAATGACACGGACTACGAGCAGTACTTC. This translates into CAWNDTDYEQYF. The full variable domain, with the rest looked up from reference TRBV30 and TRBJ2-7, is SQTIHQWPATLVQPVGSPLSLECTVEGTSNPNLYWYRQAAGRGLQLLFYSVGIGQISSEVPQNLSASRPQDRQFILSSKKLLLSDSGFYLCAWNDTDYEQYFGPGTRLTVT.

The rearrangement joins TRBV20-1 to TRBJ1-5, with TRBD1 matching 8 bases. The CDR3 is 17 residues long. With V trimmed by 3 bases and J by 1 base, 11 bases remained unmatched. Germline V CDR1 and CDR2: DFQATT, SNEGSKA (reference sequence). DNA of the CDR3: TGCAGTGCTAGTGTTACAGGGGGGGGGGGCAGCAATCAGCCCCAGCATTTT. It translates to CSASVTGGGGSNQPQHF.

This clonotype was seen more than once but under ten times. This sequence joins TRBV7-6 and TRBJ2-1, with a tentative D call TRBD2 (6 bases). V lost 3 bases to trimming and J lost 0 bases, with 12 bases between them. The CDR3 extends over 16 amino acids. Germline V gene lookup returns CDR1 SGHVS and CDR2 FNYEAQ. The CDR3 spells CASSFRDLSSYNEQFF. CDR3 bases: TGTGCCAGCAGCTTCCGGGACTTGAGCTCCTACAATGAGCAGTTCTTC.

V and J are TRBV29-1 and TRBJ2-7; the D gene could be TRBD1 or TRBD2 (6 bases each). Deletions cut 7 bases from V and 4 bases from J, with 11 bases between. The CDR3 spans 11 residues. Germline V gives CDR1 SQVTM, CDR2 ANQGSEA. The CDR3 nucleotides are TGCAGCGCCCTAGGGGGGTACGAGCAGTACTTC. This translates into CSALGGYEQYF.

The chain links TRBV6-1 to TRBJ2-7, with TRBD2 matching 8 bases. This CDR3 region has 14 residues. Germline-derived CDR1 and CDR2 are MNHNS and SASEGT. V lost 8 bases, J lost 2 bases, and 8 bases stayed unmatched. In nucleotides, the CDR3 is TGTGCCAGCTTACCGGGACTAGGAACCTACGAGCAGTACTTC. It yields the protein CASLPGLGTYEQYF.

The genes are TRBV6-5 and TRBJ2-3; 8 bases fit TRBD2. The CDR3 is made up of 16 amino acids. CDR1 and CDR2 from the germline V gene are MNHEY and SVGAGI. The V segment lost 0 bases and the J segment 2 bases; nucleotides outside the gene matches: 4. CDR3 nucleotides: TGTGCCAGCAGTTACTCGGGCGGGGGGTTCACAGATACGCAGTATTTT. Protein product: CASSYSGGGFTDTQYF.

This sequence joins TRBV5-6 and TRBJ2-7; TRBD1 agrees at 9 bases. V lost 0 bases, J lost 3 bases, and 10 bases stayed unmatched. Germline V gene data show CDR1 as SGHDT and CDR2 as YYEEEE. The CDR3 consists of 17 residues. The CDR3 region has the DNA TGTGCCAGCAGCTTGGCTGCACAGGGGGCCGGTTACTACGAGCAGTACTTC. As protein: CASSLAAQGAGYYEQYF. Full variable domain (outside the CDR3, taken from reference TRBV5-6 and TRBJ2-7): DAGVTQSPTHLIKTRGQQVTLRCSPKSGHDTVSWYQQALGQGPQFIFQYYEEEERQRGNFPDRFSGHQFPNYSSELNVNALLLGDSALYLCASSLAAQGAGYYEQYFGPGTRLTVT.